The 16 T cell receptor beta chains presented below share a single source sample, sequenced in a study of OX40 agonist ivuxolimab in advanced cancers. Measured with immunoSEQ multiplex PCR; TCRdb has only the in-frame clones, and not every one. The data show 9,500 to 15,000 clones, with about 85% seen just once and approximately 19% held by the top ten. This specimen was CD4+ or CD8+ T cells sorted from blood, taken in a trial of the OX40 agonist ivuxolimab. All receptors come from an adult with an advanced solid tumor such as melanoma, head and neck, liver or kidney cancer.

This clone was detected once. The J gene is TRBJ2-7, the V gene TRBV5-4; 8 bases match TRBD1. The V and J ends lost 5 bases and 3 bases, in that order; junction bases with no gene match: 7. Germline V gene data show CDR1 as SGHNT and CDR2 as YYREEE (reference sequence). The CDR3 length is 14 residues. CDR3 in amino acids: CASSFGTGVYEQYF. The DNA of the CDR3 is TGTGCCAGCAGTTTCGGGACAGGAGTCTACGAGCAGTACTTC.

J is TRBJ1-1 and V is TRBV12-5; possible D gene TRBD1, 5 bases. CDR3 length: 15 amino acids. The V gene's germline CDR1 is LGHNT and CDR2 FRNRAP. V lost 6 bases and J 0 bases, leaving 14 bases between the germline ends. The CDR3 DNA sequence: TGTGCTAGTGGCAGGGAGTGGGGTATGAACACTGAAGCTTTCTTT. It encodes CASGREWGMNTEAFF.

This clone occurred once. The rearrangement links TRBV28 to TRBJ1-5; a weak D match, TRBD1 (5 bases). CDR3 size: 16 residues. V lost 1 base and J lost 2, with 12 bases in between. CDR1 and CDR2 from the germline V gene are MDHEN and SYDVKM. CDR3 coding DNA: TGTGCCAGCAGTTTATTATCGGCGGGGGGCAATCAGCCCCAGCATTTT. It yields the protein CASSLLSAGGNQPQHF.

V gene TRBV7-2 combines with J gene TRBJ1-1, with D unresolved. The germline V gene has CDR1 SGHTA and CDR2 FQGNSA. The V end was cut by 5 bases, the J end by 1 base, with 8 bases between. CDR3 size: 13 residues. CDR3 nucleotides: TGTGCCAGCAGCCTAGAGGGGAACACTGAAGCTTTCTTT. Residues: CASSLEGNTEAFF.

The gene calls are TRBV19 and TRBJ1-6; D is undetermined. Germline assignment: CDR1 LNHDA and CDR2 SQIVND (reference sequence). This CDR3 has 15 residues. V was cut by 0 bases and J by 7 bases, with 10 bases left in between. The CDR3 coding sequence is TGTGCCAGTAGTATAGATCGGGGTTGGAATTCACCCCTCCACTTT. This codes for CASSIDRGWNSPLHF.

This clone was seen more than once but under ten times. V gene TRBV28 combines with J gene TRBJ2-3, with D perhaps matching TRBD1 or TRBD2 (5 bases each). The CDR3 consists of 17 residues. Trimming cost V 2 bases and J 2 bases, with 17 bases left between them. The germline V gene has CDR1 MDHEN and CDR2 SYDVKM. The CDR3 region is CASSLARQRDVTDTQYF. The CDR3 DNA is TGTGCCAGCAGTTTAGCCCGACAGAGGGATGTCACAGATACGCAGTATTTT.

CDR3 DNA sequence: TGCGCCAGCAGCTGGACCGCTCGCGAGCAGTTCTTC. Protein sequence: CASSWTAREQFF. The chain carries TRBV5-1 and TRBJ2-1; no clear D. This CDR3 contains 12 residues. Germline V gene data show CDR1 as SGHRS and CDR2 as YFSETQ. V was clipped by 3 bases and J by 10 bases, with 11 bases between them.

The chain joins TRBV27 to TRBJ2-3, with TRBD2 as a possible D gene (6 bases). V was trimmed by 2 bases and J by 2 bases, leaving 8 bases between them. This CDR3 comprises 14 residues. Germline loops: CDR1 MNHEY, CDR2 SMNVEV (reference sequence). This CDR3 is CASSLRRATDTQYF. Written as DNA, the CDR3 is TGTGCCAGCAGTTTACGGAGGGCCACAGATACGCAGTATTTT.

The chain links TRBV7-8 to TRBJ2-7; 9 bases match TRBD1. Per germline, CDR1 SGHVS and CDR2 FQNEAQ. With V trimmed by 3 bases and J by 3 bases, 12 bases remained unmatched. This CDR3 region has 17 residues. The CDR3 coding sequence is TGTGCCAGCAGCTTTAATGTCGGGGACAGGGCTTACTACGAGCAGTACTTC. Encoded protein: CASSFNVGDRAYYEQYF.

V and J are TRBV9 and TRBJ2-7; 9 bases agree with TRBD1. The CDR3 extends over 14 amino acids. V gave up 0 bases and J gave up 2 bases; unmatched junction bases: 0. The germline V gene has CDR1 SGDLS and CDR2 YYNGEE. The CDR3 here is CASSVGDRAYEQYF. CDR3 sequence (DNA): TGTGCCAGCAGCGTAGGGGACAGGGCCTACGAGCAGTACTTC.

This clone ranks as large. The chain recombines TRBV27 with TRBJ2-7, with D perhaps matching TRBD1 or TRBD2 (5 bases each). V was pared by 2 bases and J by 5 bases, with 13 bases between. Per germline, CDR1 MNHEY and CDR2 SMNVEV (reference sequence). CDR3 length: 14 residues. The CDR3 sequence is CASSLQLGVDEQYF. DNA of the CDR3: TGTGCCAGCAGTTTACAACTAGGGGTTGACGAGCAGTACTTC.

This chain uses TRBV27 with TRBJ2-2; 9 bases are a match to TRBD2. CDR1 and CDR2 from the germline V gene are MNHEY and SMNVEV (reference sequence). The CDR3 extends over 16 amino acids. V dropped 5 bases and J dropped 7; count of bases not matched to a gene: 11. Written as DNA, the CDR3 is TGTGCCAGCAGTCTTATAGCGGGAGTGACCGGCGGGGAGCTGTTTTTT. Its protein is CASSLIAGVTGGELFF.

This chain connects TRBV6-5 to TRBJ1-1, with D perhaps TRBD1 (5 bases). CDR3 length equals 13 residues. Germline V gene data show CDR1 as MNHEY and CDR2 as SVGAGI. V was pared by 5 bases and J by 12 bases, with 19 bases between. CDR3 residues: CASSEAYDRGPFF. The CDR3 nucleotides are TGTGCCAGCAGTGAAGCCTACGACAGAGGACCTTTCTTT.

V gene TRBV5-6 combines with J gene TRBJ2-7; 8 positions agree with TRBD2. Looked up from germline, CDR1 is SGHDT and CDR2 is YYEEEE. The CDR3 runs 14 residues. The V and J ends lost 0 bases and 4 bases, in that order; junction bases with no gene match: 3. The CDR3 DNA reads as TGTGCCAGCAGCTTGGAGCGGGGGCGGTACGAGCAGTACTTC. The encoded protein is CASSLERGRYEQYF.

The CDR3 DNA reads as TGTGCCAGCAGTTACGGGGACAGGGACTCTGGAAACACCATATATTTT. Protein: CASSYGDRDSGNTIYF. The chain couples TRBV6-5 to TRBJ1-3; 9 positions match TRBD1. Germline V gene lookup returns CDR1 MNHEY and CDR2 SVGAGI. With V trimmed by 2 bases and J by 0 bases, 2 bases remained unmatched. There are 16 residues in the CDR3.

The chain carries TRBV5-6 and TRBJ2-7; TRBD1 agrees at 7 bases. Germline assignment: CDR1 SGHDT and CDR2 YYEEEE. This CDR3 is 15 amino acids long. Losses at the gene ends were 4 bases for V and 3 bases for J; bases not matched to a gene: 10. This chain's CDR3 is CASSLIMTGIYEQYF. CDR3 coding DNA: TGTGCCAGCAGCCTGATAATGACAGGGATCTACGAGCAGTACTTC.